This T cell receptor beta chain was retrieved from a study of shared clonotypes between healthy human individuals. Whole-study context: In total, the donors were a couple of women and a few men aged 18 to 49.

Germline V gene sequence: CDR1 SGHDN, CDR2 FVKESK. The J segment lost 2 bases and the V segment lost 5 bases, leaving 9 bases of the junction unmatched. This CDR3 comprises 16 residues. Per sorted-subset replicate PCR, input was 200 to 250 ng DNA, representing roughly 29,000 T cell genomes. Libraries were prepared by immunoSEQ multiplex PCR; TCRdb keeps only in-frame clonotypes and omits some of them. The sample shows roughly 2.5 million clones, approximately 94% of them seen only once. This TCR was sampled from a man between 18 and 29 years old in good health. The sequenced material came from naive CD4+ T cells sorted from blood. The subset denotes: CD45RA+ positively selected. The chain couples TRBV14 to TRBJ1-1; TRBD1 agrees at 9 bases. The CDR3 coding sequence is TGTGCCAGCAGCAATTACCGGGACAGGGCCAACACTGAAGCTTTCTTT. Translating it yields CASSNYRDRANTEAFF.